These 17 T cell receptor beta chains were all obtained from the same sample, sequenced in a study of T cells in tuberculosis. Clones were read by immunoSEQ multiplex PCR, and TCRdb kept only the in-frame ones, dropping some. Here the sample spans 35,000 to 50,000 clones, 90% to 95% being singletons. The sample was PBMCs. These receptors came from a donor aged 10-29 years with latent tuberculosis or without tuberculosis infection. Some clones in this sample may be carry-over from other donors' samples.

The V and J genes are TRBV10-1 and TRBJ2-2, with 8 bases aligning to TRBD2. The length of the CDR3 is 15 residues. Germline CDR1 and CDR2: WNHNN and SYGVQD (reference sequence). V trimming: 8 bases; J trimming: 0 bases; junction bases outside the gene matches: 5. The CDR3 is CASAMTSANTGELFF. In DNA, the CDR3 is TGCGCCAGCGCAATGACTAGCGCGAACACCGGGGAGCTGTTTTTT.

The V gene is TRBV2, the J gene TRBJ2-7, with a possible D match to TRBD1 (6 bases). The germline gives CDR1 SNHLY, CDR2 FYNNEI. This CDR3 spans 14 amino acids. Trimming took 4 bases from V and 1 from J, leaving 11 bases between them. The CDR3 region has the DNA TGTGCCAGCAGTGGACAGGTCTCTTCCTACGAGCAGTACTTC. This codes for CASSGQVSSYEQYF. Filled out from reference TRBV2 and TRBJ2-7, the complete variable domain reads EPEVTQTPSHQVTQMGQEVILRCVPISNHLYFYWYRQILGQKVEFLVSFYNNEISEKSEIFDDQFSVERPDGSNFTLKIRSTKLEDSAMYFCASSGQVSSYEQYFGPGTRLTVT.

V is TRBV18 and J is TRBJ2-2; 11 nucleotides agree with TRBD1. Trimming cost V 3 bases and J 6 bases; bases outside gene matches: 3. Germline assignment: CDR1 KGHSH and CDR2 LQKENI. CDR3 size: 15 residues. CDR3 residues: CASSPGQGAPGELFF. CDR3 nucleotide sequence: TGTGCCAGCTCACCCGGACAGGGGGCTCCCGGGGAGCTGTTTTTT.

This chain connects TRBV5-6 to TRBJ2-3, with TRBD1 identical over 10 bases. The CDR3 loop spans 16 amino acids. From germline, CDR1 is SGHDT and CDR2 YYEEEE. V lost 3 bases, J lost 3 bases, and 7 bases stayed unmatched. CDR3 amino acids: CASSSGTGVRTDTQYF. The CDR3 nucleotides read TGTGCCAGCAGCTCCGGGACAGGGGTCAGGACAGATACGCAGTATTTT.

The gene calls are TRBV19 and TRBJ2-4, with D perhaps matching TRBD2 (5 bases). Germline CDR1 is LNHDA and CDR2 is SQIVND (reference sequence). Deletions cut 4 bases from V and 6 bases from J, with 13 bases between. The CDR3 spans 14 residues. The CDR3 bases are TGTGCCAGTAGTAATGTGGGAGAAGTAAACATTCAGTACTTC. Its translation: CASSNVGEVNIQYF.

The CDR3 loop is CASGLVVQLNTEAFF. CDR3 DNA: TGTGCTAGTGGTTTGGTTGTGCAGTTGAACACTGAAGCTTTCTTT. V is TRBV12-5 and J is TRBJ1-1; D unclear. Trimming removed 0 bases at V and 0 bases at J, with 8 bases between. The CDR3 runs 15 residues. Germline loops: CDR1 LGHNT, CDR2 FRNRAP.

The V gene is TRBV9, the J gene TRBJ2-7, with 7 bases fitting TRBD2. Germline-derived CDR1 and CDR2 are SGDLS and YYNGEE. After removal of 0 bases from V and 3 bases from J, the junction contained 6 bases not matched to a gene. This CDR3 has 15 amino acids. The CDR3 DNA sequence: TGTGCCAGCAGCGTAGGGGGACTACCTTTCTACGAGCAGTACTTC. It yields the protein CASSVGGLPFYEQYF.

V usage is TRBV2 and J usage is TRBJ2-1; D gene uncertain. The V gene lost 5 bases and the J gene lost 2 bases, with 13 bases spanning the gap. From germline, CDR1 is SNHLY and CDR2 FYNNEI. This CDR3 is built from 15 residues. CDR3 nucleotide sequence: TGTGCCAGCAGTCTCACCGGGTCCCCCTACAATGAGCAGTTCTTC. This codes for CASSLTGSPYNEQFF.

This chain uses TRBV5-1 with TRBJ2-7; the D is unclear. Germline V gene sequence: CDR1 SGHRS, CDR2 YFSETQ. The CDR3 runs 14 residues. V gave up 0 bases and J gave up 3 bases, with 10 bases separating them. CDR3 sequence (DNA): TGCGCCAGCAGCTTGGAGCCGCTTAACTACGAGCAGTACTTC. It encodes CASSLEPLNYEQYF.

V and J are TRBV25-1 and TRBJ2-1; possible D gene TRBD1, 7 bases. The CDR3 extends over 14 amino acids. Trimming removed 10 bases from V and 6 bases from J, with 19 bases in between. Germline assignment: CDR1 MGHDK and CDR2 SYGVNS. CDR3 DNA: TGTGCCACCGCGGGGACAGAGGTCGTCAATGAGCAGTTCTTC. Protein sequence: CATAGTEVVNEQFF.

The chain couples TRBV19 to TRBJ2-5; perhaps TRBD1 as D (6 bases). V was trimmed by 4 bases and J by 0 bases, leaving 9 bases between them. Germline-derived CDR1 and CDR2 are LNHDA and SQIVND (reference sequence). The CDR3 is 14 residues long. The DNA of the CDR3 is TGTGCCAGTAGTAGGACAGCGAACCAAGAGACCCAGTACTTC. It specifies CASSRTANQETQYF.

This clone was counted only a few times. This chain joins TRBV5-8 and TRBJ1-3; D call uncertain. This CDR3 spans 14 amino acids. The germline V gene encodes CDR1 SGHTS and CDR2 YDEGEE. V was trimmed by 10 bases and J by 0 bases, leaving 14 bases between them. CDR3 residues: CAAQRGGSGNTIYF. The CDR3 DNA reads TGTGCCGCCCAGCGGGGTGGCTCTGGAAACACCATATATTTT.

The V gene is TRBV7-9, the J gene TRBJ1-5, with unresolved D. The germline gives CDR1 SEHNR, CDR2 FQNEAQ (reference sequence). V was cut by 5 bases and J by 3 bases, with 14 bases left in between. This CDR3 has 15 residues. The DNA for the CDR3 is TGTGCCAGCAGCCCTCTTGGCATCCCCAATCAGCCCCAGCATTTT. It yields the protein CASSPLGIPNQPQHF. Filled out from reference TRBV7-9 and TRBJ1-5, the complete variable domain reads DTGVSQNPRHKITKRGQNVTFRCDPISEHNRLYWYRQTLGQGPEFLTYFQNEAQLEKSRLLSDRFSAERPKGSFSTLEIQRTEQGDSAMYLCASSPLGIPNQPQHFGDGTRLSIL.

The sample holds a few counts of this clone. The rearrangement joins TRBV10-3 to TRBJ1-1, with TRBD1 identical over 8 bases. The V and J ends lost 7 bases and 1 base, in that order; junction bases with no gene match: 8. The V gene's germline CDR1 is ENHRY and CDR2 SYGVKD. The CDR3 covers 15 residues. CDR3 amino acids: CAITKEDRGNTEAFF. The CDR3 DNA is TGTGCCATCACAAAGGAAGACAGGGGGAACACTGAAGCTTTCTTT.

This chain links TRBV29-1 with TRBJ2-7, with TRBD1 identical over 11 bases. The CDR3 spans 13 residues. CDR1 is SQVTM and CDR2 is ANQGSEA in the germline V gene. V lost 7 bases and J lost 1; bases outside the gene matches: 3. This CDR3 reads CSAGQGASYEQYF. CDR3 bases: TGCAGCGCTGGACAGGGGGCTTCCTACGAGCAGTACTTC.

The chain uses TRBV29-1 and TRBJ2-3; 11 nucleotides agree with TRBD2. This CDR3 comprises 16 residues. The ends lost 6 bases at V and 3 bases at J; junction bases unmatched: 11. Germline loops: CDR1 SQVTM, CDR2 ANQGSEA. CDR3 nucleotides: TGCAGCGTCGACGGACTAGCGGGCCACGGGACAGATACGCAGTATTTT. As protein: CSVDGLAGHGTDTQYF.

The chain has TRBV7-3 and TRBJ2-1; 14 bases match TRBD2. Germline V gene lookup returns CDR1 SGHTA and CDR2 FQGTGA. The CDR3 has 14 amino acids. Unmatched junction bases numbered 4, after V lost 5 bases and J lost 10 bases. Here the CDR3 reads CASSRLAGGGEQFF. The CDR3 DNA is TGTGCCAGCAGCCGACTAGCGGGAGGGGGAGAGCAGTTCTTC.